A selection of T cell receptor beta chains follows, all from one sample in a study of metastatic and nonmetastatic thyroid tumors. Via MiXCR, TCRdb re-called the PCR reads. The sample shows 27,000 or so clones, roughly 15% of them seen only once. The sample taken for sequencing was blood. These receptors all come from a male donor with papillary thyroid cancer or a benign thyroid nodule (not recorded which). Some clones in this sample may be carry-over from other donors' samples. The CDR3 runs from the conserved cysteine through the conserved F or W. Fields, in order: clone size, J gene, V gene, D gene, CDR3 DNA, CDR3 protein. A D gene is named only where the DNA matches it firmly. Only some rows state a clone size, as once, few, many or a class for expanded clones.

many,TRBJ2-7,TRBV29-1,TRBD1,TGCAGCGTTACCTCGGACAGGGGGGCATACTCCTACGAGCAGTACTTC,CSVTSDRGAYSYEQYF
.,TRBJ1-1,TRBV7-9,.,TGTGCCAGCATCCCAGGGGTCCGCACTGAATCTTTCTTT,CASIPGVRTESFF
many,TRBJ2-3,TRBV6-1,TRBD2,TGTGCCAGCAGTGACGGGGGGTCAGATACGCAGTATTTT,CASSDGGSDTQYF
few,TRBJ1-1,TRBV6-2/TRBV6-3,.,TGTGCCAGCACGTACCCGTTTGGGGCAGGAACGAACACTGAAGCTTTCTTT,CASTYPFGAGTNTEAFF
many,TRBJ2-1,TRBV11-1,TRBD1,TGTGCCAGCAGACTACAGGGGGGATCCTCCTACAATGAGCAGTTCTTC,CASRLQGGSSYNEQFF
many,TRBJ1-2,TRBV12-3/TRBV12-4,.,TGTGCCACCATGCGGGGGCACGGCTACACCTTC,CATMRGHGYTF
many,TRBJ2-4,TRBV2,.,TGTGCCAGCAGTGAGCCCCAACTAGCCAAAAACATTCAGTACTTC,CASSEPQLAKNIQYF
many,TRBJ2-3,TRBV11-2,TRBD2,TGTGCCAGCAGCTTAGACCCCCGCGGACTAGCAAAAGATACGCAGTATTTT,CASSLDPRGLAKDTQYF
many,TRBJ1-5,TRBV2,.,TGTGCCAGCAGTGCGGAGGGGAATCAGCCCCAGCATTTT,CASSAEGNQPQHF
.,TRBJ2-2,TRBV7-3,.,TGTGCCAGCAGCACTTACCAGCGGGCGGGCGGCAACACCGGGGAGCTGTTTTTT,CASSTYQRAGGNTGELFF
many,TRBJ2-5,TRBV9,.,TGTGCCAGCAGCGCCCAAGCCGGGGGGCTAGAGACCCAGTACTTC,CASSAQAGGLETQYF
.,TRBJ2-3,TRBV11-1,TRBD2,TGTGCCAGCAGCACGTACGGGACTAGCGGGGCAGATACGCAGTATTTT,CASSTYGTSGADTQYF
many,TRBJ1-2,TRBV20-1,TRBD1,TGCAGTGCTGGATCAGGGGGAGGGTCAGGGAACTATGGCTACACCTTC,CSAGSGGGSGNYGYTF
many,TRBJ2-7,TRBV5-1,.,TGCGCCAGCAGCTTGGGTCAGGGGTCCTACGAGCAGTACTTC,CASSLGQGSYEQYF
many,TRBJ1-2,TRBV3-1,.,TGTGCCAGCAGCCGCGCGGGAGCGGAGGGCTACACCTTC,CASSRAGAEGYTF
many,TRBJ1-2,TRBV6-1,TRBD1,TGTGCCAGCAGTGAAGGGACAGGCTATGGCTACACCTTC,CASSEGTGYGYTF
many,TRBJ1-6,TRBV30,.,TGTGCCTGGAGTGTGGGCCAGGGTCGTTCCTATAATTCACCCCTCCACTTT,CAWSVGQGRSYNSPLHF
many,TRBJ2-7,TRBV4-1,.,TGCGCCAGCAGCCAAGATCAGGGGTCCTACGAGCAGTACTTC,CASSQDQGSYEQYF